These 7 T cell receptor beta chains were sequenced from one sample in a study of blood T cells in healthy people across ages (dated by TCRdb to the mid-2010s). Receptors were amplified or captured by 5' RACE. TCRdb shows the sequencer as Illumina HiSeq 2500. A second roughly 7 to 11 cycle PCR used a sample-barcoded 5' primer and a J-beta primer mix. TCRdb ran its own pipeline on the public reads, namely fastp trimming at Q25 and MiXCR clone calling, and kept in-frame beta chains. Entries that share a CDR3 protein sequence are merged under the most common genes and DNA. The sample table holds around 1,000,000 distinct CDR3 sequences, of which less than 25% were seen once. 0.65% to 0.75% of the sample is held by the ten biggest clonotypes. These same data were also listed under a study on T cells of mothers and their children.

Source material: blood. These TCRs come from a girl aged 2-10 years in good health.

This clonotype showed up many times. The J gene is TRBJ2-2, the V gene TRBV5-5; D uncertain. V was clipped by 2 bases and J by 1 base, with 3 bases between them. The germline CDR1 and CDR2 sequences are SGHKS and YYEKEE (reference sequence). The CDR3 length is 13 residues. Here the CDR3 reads CASSLRNTGELFF. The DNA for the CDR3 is TGTGCCAGCAGCTTAAGGAACACCGGGGAGCTGTTTTTT.

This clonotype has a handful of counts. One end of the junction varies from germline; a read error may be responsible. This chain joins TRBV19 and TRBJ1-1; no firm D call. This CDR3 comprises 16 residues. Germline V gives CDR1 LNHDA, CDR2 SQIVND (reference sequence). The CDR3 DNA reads TGTGCCTGTAGTATAGTGAAGATCGGAGGGAACACTGAAGCTTTCTTT. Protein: CACSIVKIGGNTEAFF.

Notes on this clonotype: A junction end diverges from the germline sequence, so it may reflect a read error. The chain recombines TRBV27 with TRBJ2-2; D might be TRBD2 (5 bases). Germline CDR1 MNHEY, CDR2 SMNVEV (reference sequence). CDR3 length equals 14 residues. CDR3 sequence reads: CTSSYLENTGEPFF. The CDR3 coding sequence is TGTACCAGCAGTTATCTAGAGAACACCGGGGAGCCGTTTTTT.

DNA for the CDR3: TGTGCCAGCAGCGTATGGGGAGGCGACTATGGCTACACCTTC. Protein product: CASSVWGGDYGYTF. V gene TRBV9 combines with J gene TRBJ1-2, with D unresolved. Trimming left V 1 base short and J 3 bases short, with 10 bases between. The germline CDR1 and CDR2 sequences are SGDLS and YYNGEE. This CDR3 contains 14 residues.

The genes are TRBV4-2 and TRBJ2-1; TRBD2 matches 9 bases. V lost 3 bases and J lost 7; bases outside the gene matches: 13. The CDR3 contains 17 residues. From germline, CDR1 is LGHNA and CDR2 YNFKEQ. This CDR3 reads CASSQGTGTSMSNEQFF. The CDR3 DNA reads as TGTGCCAGCAGCCAGGGAACCGGGACTAGCATGAGTAATGAGCAGTTCTTC.

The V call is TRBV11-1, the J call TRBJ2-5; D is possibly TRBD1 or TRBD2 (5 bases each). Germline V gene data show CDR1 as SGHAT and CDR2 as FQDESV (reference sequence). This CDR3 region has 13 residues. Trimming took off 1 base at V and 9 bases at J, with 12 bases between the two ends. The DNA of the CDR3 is TGTGCCAGCAGCTTAGACCACGGGGCGTCCCAGTACTTC. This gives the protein CASSLDHGASQYF.

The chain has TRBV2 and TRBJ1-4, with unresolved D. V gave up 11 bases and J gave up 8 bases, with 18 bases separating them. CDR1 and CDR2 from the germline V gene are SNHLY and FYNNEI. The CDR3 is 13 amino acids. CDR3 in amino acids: CASNKGREEKLFF. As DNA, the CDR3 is TGTGCCTCAAACAAGGGCCGTGAGGAAAAACTGTTTTTT. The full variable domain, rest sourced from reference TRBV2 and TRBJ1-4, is EPEVTQTPSHQVTQMGQEVILRCVPISNHLYFYWYRQILGQKVEFLVSFYNNEISEKSEIFDDQFSVERPDGSNFTLKIRSTKLEDSAMYFCASNKGREEKLFFGSGTQLSVL.